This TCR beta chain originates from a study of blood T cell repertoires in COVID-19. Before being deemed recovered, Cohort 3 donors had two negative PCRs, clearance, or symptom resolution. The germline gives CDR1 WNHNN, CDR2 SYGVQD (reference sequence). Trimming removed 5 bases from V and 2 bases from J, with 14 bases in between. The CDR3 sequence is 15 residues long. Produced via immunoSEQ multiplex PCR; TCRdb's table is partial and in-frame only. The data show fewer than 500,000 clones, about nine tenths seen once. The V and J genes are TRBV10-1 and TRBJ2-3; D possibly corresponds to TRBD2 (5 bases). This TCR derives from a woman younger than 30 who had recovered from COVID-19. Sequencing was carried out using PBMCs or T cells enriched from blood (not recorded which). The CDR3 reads CASSPDPGLTDTQYF. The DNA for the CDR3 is TGCGCCAGCAGTCCTGACCCCGGACTCACAGATACGCAGTATTTT.